The 12 T cell receptor beta chains presented below share a single source sample, sequenced in a study of persistence of HIV-infected CD4 T cells. An overlapping HIV-1 Gag peptide pool stimulated these cells at about 0.9 ug/peptide/mL. Sorting of responding CD4+ T cells relied on upregulated CD40 ligand together with CD69. Sequencing used immunoSEQ version 4 in survey mode. Method: immunoSEQ multiplex PCR; TCRdb's copy keeps in-frame clones and lacks some. The profile shows tens of thousands of clones, 70% of them singletons. No cognate antigen is known for these TCRs. The sample here was CD4+ T cells sorted from PBMCs after 18-hour stimulation, taken from a patient who received antiretroviral therapy. These receptors were collected from an adult man with HIV who was CMV-seropositive.

The chain employs TRBV29-1 and TRBJ2-3, with D perhaps matching TRBD1 (6 bases). This CDR3 contains 12 residues. CDR1 SQVTM and CDR2 ANQGSEA come from the germline V gene. The V end was cut by 4 bases, the J end by 14 bases, with 19 bases between. CDR3 protein: CSVVPPGAAWYF. CDR3 sequence (DNA): TGCAGCGTTGTTCCCCCAGGGGCCGCTTGGTATTTT.

This chain joins TRBV19 and TRBJ2-3; no clear D. Germline CDR1 LNHDA, CDR2 SQIVND (reference sequence). The CDR3 totals 13 residues. The V end lost 5 bases, the J end lost 2 bases, and 8 bases lay between the germline ends. This CDR3 reads CASSRVSTDTQYF. The CDR3 nucleotides read TGTGCCAGTAGTCGGGTTTCCACAGATACGCAGTATTTT.

Regarding this clone: The sample holds other DNA sequences that translate to the same CDR3. The chain joins TRBV3-1 (or the pseudogene TRBV3-2) to TRBJ1-5; D possibly corresponds to TRBD1 (5 bases). This CDR3 has 15 amino acids. Germline V CDR1 and CDR2: LGHDT, YNNKEL (reference sequence). V gave up 3 bases and J gave up 4 bases, with 13 bases separating them. CDR3 loop: CASSQGGRVNQPQHF. CDR3 DNA sequence: TGTGCCAGCAGCCAGGGGGGGAGAGTGAATCAGCCCCAGCATTTT.

This sequence joins TRBV23-1 and TRBJ1-6; 7 positions agree with TRBD1. TRBV23-1 qualifies as an ORF whose function is uncertain. CDR3 length: 16 residues. V shed 0 bases and J 7 bases; nucleotides not matched to a gene: 6. The chain's CDR3 is CASSQSGPGGNSPLHF. The CDR3, as DNA: TGCGCCAGCAGTCAATCGGGGCCAGGGGGGAATTCACCCCTCCACTTT.

On this clone: One end of the junction varies from germline; a read error may be responsible. The genes are TRBV6-1 and TRBJ1-5, with D unclear. The CDR3 length is 11 residues. The germline V gene has CDR1 MNHNS and CDR2 SASEGT. As DNA, the CDR3 is TGTGCCAGCAGTAAAGCAAGGGACCAGCATTTT. This gives the protein CASSKARDQHF.

There are a few counts of this clone. V gene TRBV29-1 combines with J gene TRBJ1-2, with D possibly TRBD1 on 6 matching bases. Between the trimmed V and J ends, which lost 6 bases and 5 bases, there was a span of 25 bases. Germline V gene lookup returns CDR1 SQVTM and CDR2 ANQGSEA. This CDR3 comprises 16 residues. The CDR3 sequence: CSVPLGYRDGGYGYTF. CDR3 coding DNA: TGCAGCGTCCCACTCGGATACAGGGATGGAGGATATGGCTACACCTTC.

V and J are TRBV7-3 and TRBJ2-1; D is unresolved. This CDR3 comprises 17 residues. The ends were cut back, 5 bases at V and 0 bases at J, with 17 bases in the middle. CDR1 SGHTA and CDR2 FQGTGA come from the germline V gene. CDR3 protein: CASSARSGGVSYNEQFF. The CDR3 nucleotides are TGTGCCAGCAGCGCCCGGTCGGGCGGTGTCTCCTACAATGAGCAGTTCTTC.

This chain links TRBV6-5 with TRBJ1-5, with D possibly being TRBD1 (6 bases). With 2 bases removed from V and 5 bases from J, the gap between germline ends came to 13 bases. Looked up from germline, CDR1 is MNHEY and CDR2 is SVGAGI. This CDR3 region has 15 residues. CDR3 residues: CASSYDRLGDQPQHF. CDR3 in DNA: TGTGCCAGCAGTTACGACAGGTTGGGGGATCAGCCCCAGCATTTT.

This sequence joins TRBV7-9 and TRBJ1-6; tentatively, D is TRBD1 (6 bases). CDR1 is SEHNR and CDR2 is FQNEAQ in the germline V gene (reference sequence). Trimming pared 4 bases from V and 7 bases from J, leaving 8 bases between. CDR3 length equals 13 residues. The CDR3 here is CASSSGQNSPLHF. CDR3 bases: TGTGCCAGCAGCTCAGGACAGAATTCACCCCTCCACTTT.

A remark on this clone: The sample contains more than one DNA sequence encoding this CDR3. This chain links TRBV6-6 with TRBJ1-5; D call uncertain. Germline V gene sequence: CDR1 MNHNY, CDR2 SVGAGI (reference sequence). Trimming cost V 2 bases and J 8 bases, with 7 bases left between them. This CDR3 region has 12 residues. The chain's CDR3 is CASSYEREPQHF. The CDR3 DNA reads TGTGCCAGCAGTTACGAAAGGGAGCCCCAGCATTTT.

The CDR3 loop reads CAVRDGNYEQYF. DNA for the CDR3: TGTGCGGTTAGGGACGGAAATTACGAGCAGTACTTC. V and J are TRBV6-5 and TRBJ2-7; perhaps D is TRBD1 or TRBD2 (5 bases each). The CDR3 sequence is 12 residues long. The V gene's germline CDR1 is MNHEY and CDR2 SVGAGI.

This clone has only a few counts. The chain combines TRBV10-2 with TRBJ1-1, with TRBD1 identical over 7 bases. V was pared by 6 bases and J by 0 bases, with 10 bases of the junction left unmatched. This CDR3 spans 16 amino acids. Germline CDR1 WSHSY, CDR2 SAAADI. The CDR3 protein is CASRRDSGTVNTEAFF. The CDR3, as DNA: TGCGCCAGCAGACGGGATTCCGGGACAGTGAACACTGAAGCTTTCTTT.